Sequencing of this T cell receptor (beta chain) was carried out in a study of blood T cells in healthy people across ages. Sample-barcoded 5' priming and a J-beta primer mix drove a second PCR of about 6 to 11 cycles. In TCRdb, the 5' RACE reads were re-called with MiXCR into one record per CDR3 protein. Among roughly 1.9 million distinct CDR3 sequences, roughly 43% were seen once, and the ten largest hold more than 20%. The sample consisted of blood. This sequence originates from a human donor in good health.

The CDR3 coding sequence is TGTGCCAGCAGGGGACAGTCCCTATCCAATCAGCCCCAGCATTTT. This codes for CASRGQSLSNQPQHF. The rearrangement links TRBV27 to TRBJ1-5; the match to TRBD1 covers 7 bases. Germline V gene lookup returns CDR1 MNHEY and CDR2 SMNVEV (reference sequence). The ends lost 6 bases at V and 3 bases at J; junction bases unmatched: 8. The CDR3 contains 15 residues.